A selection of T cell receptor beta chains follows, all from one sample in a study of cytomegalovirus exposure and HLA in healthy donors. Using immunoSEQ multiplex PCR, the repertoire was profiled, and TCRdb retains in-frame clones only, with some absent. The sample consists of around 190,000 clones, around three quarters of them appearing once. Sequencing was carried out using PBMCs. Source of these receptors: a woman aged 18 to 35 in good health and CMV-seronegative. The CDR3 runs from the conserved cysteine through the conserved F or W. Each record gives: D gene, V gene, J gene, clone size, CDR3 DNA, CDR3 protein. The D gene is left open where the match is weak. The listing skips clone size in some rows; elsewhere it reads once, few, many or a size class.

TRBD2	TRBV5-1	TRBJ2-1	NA	TGCGCCAGCAACCCCGGGACTAGCGGGAGGAATGAGCAGTTCTTC	CASNPGTSGRNEQFF
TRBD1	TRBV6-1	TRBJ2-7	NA	TGTGCCAGCAGGGGGGACAGGGGCGACTCCTACGAGCAGTACTTC	CASRGDRGDSYEQYF
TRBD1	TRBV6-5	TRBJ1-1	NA	TGTGCCAGCAGGCAGGGGGGCCTGAACACTGAAGCTTTCTTT	CASRQGGLNTEAFF
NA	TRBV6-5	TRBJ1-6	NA	TGTGCCAGCAGTTACTCGAGTCCCAATAATTCACCCCTCCACTTT	CASSYSSPNNSPLHF
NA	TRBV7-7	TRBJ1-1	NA	TGTGCTAGCCGCGACGCTACGCCCGAGGCAGCTTTCTTT	CASRDATPEAAFF
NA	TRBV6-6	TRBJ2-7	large	TGTGCCAGCAGTTACACGTGGAGCGAATACGAGCAGTACTTC	CASSYTWSEYEQYF
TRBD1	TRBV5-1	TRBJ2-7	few	TGCGCCAGCAGCTATGGACAGGGTACCCACGAGCAGTACTTC	CASSYGQGTHEQYF
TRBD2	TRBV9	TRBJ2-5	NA	TGTGCCAGCAGCGTAGGAGCACTAGCGGGAGGGCCGGGGGAGACCCAGTACTTC	CASSVGALAGGPGETQYF
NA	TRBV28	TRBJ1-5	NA	TGTGCCAGCAGCAAATCAGGGAACAATCAGCCCCAGCATTTT	CASSKSGNNQPQHF
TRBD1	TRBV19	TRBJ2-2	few	TGTGCCAGTAGAACTTCGCCCTGGACAGGCACCGGGGAGCTGTTTTTT	CASRTSPWTGTGELFF
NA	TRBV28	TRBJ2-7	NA	TGTGCCAGCAGTTTATTAGCCAGTTCCTACGAGCAGTACTTC	CASSLLASSYEQYF
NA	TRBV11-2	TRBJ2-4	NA	TGTGCCAGCAACCCGGGACGGGGCAGGGGGGCTGATCAGTACTTC	CASNPGRGRGADQYF
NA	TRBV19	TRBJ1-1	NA	TGTGCCAGTAGGAGGGGGGGATCGCGGATAGGGCCTCGGAACACTGAAGCTTTCTTT	CASRRGGSRIGPRNTEAFF
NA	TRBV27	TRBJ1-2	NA	TGTGCCAGCAGCGATGGGGCAGGGGCCGCCTTC	CASSDGAGAAF
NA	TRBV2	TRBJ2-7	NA	TGTGCCAGCAGTGAACGGGCAGGGCTCTACGAGCAGTACTTC	CASSERAGLYEQYF
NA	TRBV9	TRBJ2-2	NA	TGTGCCAGCAGCATCCACGGCGGTCCGAACACCGGGGAGCTGTTTTTT	CASSIHGGPNTGELFF
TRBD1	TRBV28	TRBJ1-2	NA	TGTGCCAGCAGTCCGACAGGGGGCAGCTATGGCTACACCTTC	CASSPTGGSYGYTF
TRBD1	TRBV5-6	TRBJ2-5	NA	TGTGCCAGCAGCAGGACAGGGGAAGAGACCCAGTACTTC	CASSRTGEETQYF
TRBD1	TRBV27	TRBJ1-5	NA	TGTGCCAGCAGTTTAGGGACAGTCAATCAGCCCCAGCATTTT	CASSLGTVNQPQHF
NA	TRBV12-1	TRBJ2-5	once	TGTGCCAGCAGCTGCCGACTAGCGGGGTCGTACCAAGAGACCCAGTACTTC	CASSCRLAGSYQETQYF
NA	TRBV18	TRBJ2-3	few	TGTGCCAGCTCACCCCTCCCCGGCACAGATACGCAGTATTTT	CASSPLPGTDTQYF
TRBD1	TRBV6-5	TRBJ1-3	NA	TGTGCCAGCAGTTACTCTCCGGGACAGGGATACACCATATATTTT	CASSYSPGQGYTIYF
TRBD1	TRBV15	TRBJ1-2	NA	TGTGCCACCAGCAGAAATACAGGGGCGCTGGGCTACACCTTC	CATSRNTGALGYTF
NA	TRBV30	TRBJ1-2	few	TGTGCCTGGAGTACACCGGGACACCCTGGTTCGGTCTATGGCTACACCTTC	CAWSTPGHPGSVYGYTF
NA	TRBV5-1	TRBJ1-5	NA	TGCGCCAGCAGCTTCGGCATTGAGGGCAATCAGCCCCAGCATTTT	CASSFGIEGNQPQHF
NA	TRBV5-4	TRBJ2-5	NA	TGTGCCAGCAGCCTAGTCCAAGAGACCCAGTACTTC	CASSLVQETQYF